The clone carrying this T cell receptor (beta chain) was observed many times. This sample is part of a study of Graves' ophthalmopathy and Graves' hyperthyroidism. Study information: There was a collection of peripheral blood at initial diagnosis, before any treatment.

Amplifying from RNA transcripts, the study obtained TCR beta CDR3 regions. First-round RT-PCR relied on HTBI primers, and a second-round multiplex PCR came next. TCRdb reprocessed the multiplex PCR reads via MiXCR and lists one record per CDR3 protein. This sample yields 340,000 or so distinct CDR3 sequences, of which 17% are seen a single time; more than 9% belongs to the top ten. The CDR3 has 15 residues. J lost 2 bases, V lost 6 bases, and 9 bases had no gene match. Germline lookup yields CDR1 SGHRS and CDR2 YFSETQ. The genes are TRBV5-1 and TRBJ2-7, with 9 bases matching TRBD1. Source material: peripheral blood. This clonotype was sampled from an adult man with Graves' ophthalmopathy. The CDR3 region has the DNA TGCGCCAGCACCGAACTTACAGGGGGCCCCTACGAGCAGTACTTC. Protein sequence: CASTELTGGPYEQYF.